The clone carrying this T cell receptor (beta chain) was detected many times. Its antigen remains unknown. V was pared by 6 bases and J by 0 bases, with 18 bases between. CDR3 size: 17 residues. Germline V gene sequence: CDR1 MNHEY, CDR2 SVGAGI. No treatment of any kind had been given to any patient before thyroid surgery. The sample is drawn from a study of metastatic and nonmetastatic thyroid tumors. Across the whole study: Comparative analysis of repertoires was undertaken across blood and tumor or nodule tissue obtained from malignant and benign thyroid patients. General study points: Reportedly, malignant thyroid tumors had significantly higher TCR beta diversity than benign nodules, in blood and tumor.

Authors' analysis steps: It was from CDR3 differences across clinicopathological groups that a distant-metastasis classifier for papillary thyroid cancer was built. From the PCR reads, TCRdb re-called clones with MiXCR. For this entry, the V and J calls and clone size follow TCRdb and not the study's own pipeline. The profile shows fewer than 18,000 clones, roughly a quarter of them singletons. The clonotype originates from a female donor with papillary thyroid cancer or a benign thyroid nodule (not recorded which). Some clones in this sample may be carry-over from other donors' samples. The sequencing input was tumor tissue. The chain joins TRBV6-5 to TRBJ2-1; D might be TRBD1 or TRBD2, each matching 6 bases. CDR3 in amino acids: CASSRLGGGSSYNEQFF. DNA for the CDR3: TGTGCCAGCAGCCGACTGGGGGGCGGTAGCTCCTACAATGAGCAGTTCTTC.